These T cell receptor beta chains were read from a single sample in a study of control samples from healthy donors and cancer patients. Sequenced by immunoSEQ multiplex PCR; TCRdb stores in-frame clones only, minus some. The sample contains about 270,000 clones, about four fifths of which appear only once. Sequenced material: PBMCs. The receptor set was obtained from a woman aged 60-70 years with lung cancer. Each CDR3 is given with its conserved first and last residue. A D gene is named only where the DNA matches it firmly. Expanded clones are given a class, and other clones once, few, many or no size at all.

v_call: TRBV3-1/TRBV3-2; j_call: TRBJ2-1; d_call: TRBD2; clone_size: NA; cdr3_aa: CASSRRLAGNEQFF; cdr3_nt: TGTGCCAGCAGCCGTAGACTAGCAGGCAATGAGCAGTTCTTC
v_call: TRBV3-1/TRBV3-2; j_call: TRBJ1-5; d_call: TRBD1; clone_size: NA; cdr3_aa: CASSRGTGQPQHF; cdr3_nt: TGTGCCAGCAGCCGGGGGACAGGACAGCCCCAGCATTTT
v_call: TRBV28; j_call: TRBJ2-7; d_call: TRBD1; clone_size: NA; cdr3_aa: CASSSGQGYEQYF; cdr3_nt: TGTGCCAGCAGTTCCGGACAGGGTTACGAGCAGTACTTC
v_call: TRBV2; j_call: TRBJ1-2; d_call: NA; clone_size: NA; cdr3_aa: CASRDWTQEGYTF; cdr3_nt: TGTGCCAGCAGGGACTGGACCCAGGAAGGCTACACCTTC
v_call: TRBV5-1; j_call: TRBJ1-1; d_call: NA; clone_size: NA; cdr3_aa: CASSLDGSYTEAFF; cdr3_nt: TGCGCCAGCAGCTTGGACGGCAGCTACACTGAAGCTTTCTTT
v_call: TRBV5-1; j_call: TRBJ1-4; d_call: NA; clone_size: NA; cdr3_aa: CASSWQGGREKLFF; cdr3_nt: TGCGCCAGCAGCTGGCAGGGAGGGAGGGAAAAACTGTTTTTT
v_call: TRBV18; j_call: TRBJ1-3; d_call: NA; clone_size: once; cdr3_aa: CASSSTVTSGNTIYF; cdr3_nt: TGTGCCAGCTCATCGACGGTTACCTCTGGAAACACCATATATTTT
v_call: TRBV19; j_call: TRBJ2-5; d_call: NA; clone_size: once; cdr3_aa: CASSPRSRETQYF; cdr3_nt: TGTGCCAGTAGTCCTCGTAGCAGGGAGACCCAGTACTTC
v_call: TRBV7-9; j_call: TRBJ2-7; d_call: TRBD2; clone_size: NA; cdr3_aa: CASSLAGGRGAEQYF; cdr3_nt: TGTGCCAGCAGCTTAGCGGGCGGGAGGGGTGCCGAGCAGTACTTC
v_call: TRBV11-2; j_call: TRBJ1-2; d_call: NA; clone_size: NA; cdr3_aa: CASSQRNYGYTF; cdr3_nt: TGTGCCAGCAGTCAGAGGAACTATGGCTACACCTTC
v_call: TRBV11-2; j_call: TRBJ2-1; d_call: TRBD2; clone_size: NA; cdr3_aa: CASSPAGGPQGEQFF; cdr3_nt: TGTGCCAGCAGCCCCGCGGGAGGGCCACAGGGTGAGCAGTTCTTC
v_call: TRBV29-1; j_call: TRBJ1-2; d_call: NA; clone_size: NA; cdr3_aa: CSVEGKRGEGYTF; cdr3_nt: TGCAGCGTTGAAGGCAAAAGGGGTGAGGGCTACACCTTC
v_call: TRBV7-2; j_call: TRBJ1-2; d_call: NA; clone_size: NA; cdr3_aa: CASSRTNYGYTF; cdr3_nt: TGTGCCAGCAGCCGCACTAACTATGGCTACACCTTC
v_call: TRBV28; j_call: TRBJ1-1; d_call: TRBD1; clone_size: NA; cdr3_aa: CASSSMGQGARAFF; cdr3_nt: TGTGCCAGCAGTTCGATGGGACAGGGGGCGCGAGCTTTCTTT
v_call: TRBV11-1; j_call: TRBJ1-1; d_call: NA; clone_size: NA; cdr3_aa: CASSLFLDRNTEAFF; cdr3_nt: TGTGCCAGCAGCTTATTTCTAGACAGGAACACTGAAGCTTTCTTT
v_call: TRBV9; j_call: TRBJ1-4; d_call: NA; clone_size: NA; cdr3_aa: CASSVQSTNEKLFF; cdr3_nt: TGTGCCAGCAGCGTTCAGTCTACTAATGAAAAACTGTTTTTT
v_call: TRBV21-1; j_call: TRBJ2-1; d_call: NA; clone_size: NA; cdr3_aa: CASKEGSENEQFF; cdr3_nt: TGTGCCAGCAAGGAAGGGTCTGAGAATGAGCAGTTCTTC
v_call: TRBV5-4; j_call: TRBJ1-2; d_call: NA; clone_size: NA; cdr3_aa: CASSVDGRYGYTF; cdr3_nt: TGTGCCAGCAGCGTGGACGGACGTTATGGCTACACCTTC
v_call: TRBV28; j_call: TRBJ1-1; d_call: NA; clone_size: NA; cdr3_aa: CASSWARILNTEAFF; cdr3_nt: TGTGCCAGCAGTTGGGCCCGTATACTCAACACTGAAGCTTTCTTT
v_call: TRBV24-1; j_call: TRBJ2-3; d_call: NA; clone_size: NA; cdr3_aa: CATSDPLRRPDTQYF; cdr3_nt: TGTGCCACCAGTGACCCCCTCCGTCGTCCGGATACGCAGTATTTT
v_call: TRBV18; j_call: TRBJ2-1; d_call: NA; clone_size: NA; cdr3_aa: CASSPTPETIYNEQFF; cdr3_nt: TGTGCCAGCTCACCTACCCCGGAAACCATCTACAATGAGCAGTTCTTC
v_call: TRBV2; j_call: TRBJ2-1; d_call: NA; clone_size: NA; cdr3_aa: CASSGASFNNEQFF; cdr3_nt: TGTGCCAGCAGTGGGGCTAGCTTCAATAATGAGCAGTTCTTC
v_call: TRBV19; j_call: TRBJ1-1; d_call: TRBD1; clone_size: NA; cdr3_aa: CASMTGATNTEAFF; cdr3_nt: TGTGCCAGTATGACAGGGGCGACGAACACTGAAGCTTTCTTT
v_call: TRBV5-1; j_call: TRBJ1-1; d_call: TRBD1; clone_size: NA; cdr3_aa: CASSPTTGGNTEAFF; cdr3_nt: TGCGCCAGCAGCCCAACGACAGGGGGGAACACTGAAGCTTTCTTT
v_call: TRBV10-3; j_call: TRBJ1-2; d_call: NA; clone_size: NA; cdr3_aa: CAISESRDGYTF; cdr3_nt: TGTGCCATCAGTGAGTCGAGGGACGGCTACACCTTC
v_call: TRBV5-1; j_call: TRBJ2-3; d_call: NA; clone_size: NA; cdr3_aa: CASSLARTSTDTQYF; cdr3_nt: TGCGCCAGCAGCTTGGCAAGGACCTCCACAGATACGCAGTATTTT
v_call: TRBV3-1/TRBV3-2; j_call: TRBJ1-1; d_call: NA; clone_size: NA; cdr3_aa: CASSQGGGAADRAFF; cdr3_nt: TGTGCCAGCAGCCAGGGGGGCGGGGCCGCGGATCGAGCTTTCTTT
v_call: TRBV2; j_call: TRBJ1-1; d_call: NA; clone_size: NA; cdr3_aa: CASSDAIVNTEAFF; cdr3_nt: TGTGCCAGCAGTGATGCGATAGTGAACACTGAAGCTTTCTTT
v_call: TRBV6-5; j_call: TRBJ1-2; d_call: TRBD1; clone_size: NA; cdr3_aa: CASRGGRVPTRYTF; cdr3_nt: TGTGCCAGCAGAGGGGGCAGGGTCCCAACCCGCTACACCTTC
v_call: TRBV5-1; j_call: TRBJ2-3; d_call: NA; clone_size: NA; cdr3_aa: CASSLADTQYF; cdr3_nt: TGCGCCAGCAGCTTGGCAGATACGCAGTATTTT
v_call: TRBV6-1; j_call: TRBJ2-7; d_call: TRBD1; clone_size: NA; cdr3_aa: CASRDRDRRPSGYEQYF; cdr3_nt: TGTGCCAGCCGTGACCGGGACAGACGGCCTTCGGGCTACGAGCAGTACTTC
v_call: TRBV27; j_call: TRBJ1-2; d_call: TRBD1; clone_size: NA; cdr3_aa: CASSPQGGGSNYGYTF; cdr3_nt: TGTGCCAGCAGTCCCCAGGGGGGGGGTTCTAACTATGGCTACACCTTC
v_call: TRBV7-3; j_call: TRBJ2-7; d_call: NA; clone_size: NA; cdr3_aa: CASSLTRGEQYF; cdr3_nt: TGTGCCAGCAGCTTAACGAGAGGAGAGCAGTACTTC
v_call: TRBV5-1; j_call: TRBJ2-1; d_call: TRBD2; clone_size: NA; cdr3_aa: CASSPGLWDNEQFF; cdr3_nt: TGCGCCAGCAGCCCGGGACTATGGGACAATGAGCAGTTCTTC
v_call: TRBV5-1; j_call: TRBJ1-1; d_call: TRBD1; clone_size: NA; cdr3_aa: CASSYGTVNTEAFF; cdr3_nt: TGCGCCAGCAGCTATGGGACAGTGAACACTGAAGCTTTCTTT
v_call: TRBV28; j_call: TRBJ2-6; d_call: NA; clone_size: NA; cdr3_aa: CASLTVGANVLTF; cdr3_nt: TGTGCCAGCTTGACGGTAGGGGCCAACGTCCTGACTTTC
v_call: TRBV5-4; j_call: TRBJ2-6; d_call: TRBD1; clone_size: few; cdr3_aa: CASSFPGQGEPGANVLTF; cdr3_nt: TGTGCCAGCAGTTTCCCGGGACAGGGGGAACCTGGGGCCAACGTCCTGACTTTC
v_call: TRBV6-5; j_call: TRBJ2-7; d_call: NA; clone_size: NA; cdr3_aa: CATRPGPHEQYF; cdr3_nt: TGTGCCACCCGTCCCGGACCCCACGAGCAGTACTTC
v_call: TRBV19; j_call: TRBJ2-4; d_call: TRBD2; clone_size: NA; cdr3_aa: CASSIGRGAAKNIQYF; cdr3_nt: TGTGCCAGTAGTATTGGGCGGGGGGCAGCCAAAAACATTCAGTACTTC
v_call: TRBV6-1; j_call: TRBJ2-3; d_call: NA; clone_size: NA; cdr3_aa: CASSEGGPTDTQYF; cdr3_nt: TGTGCCAGCAGTGAAGGGGGGCCCACAGATACGCAGTATTTT
v_call: TRBV18; j_call: TRBJ2-1; d_call: NA; clone_size: NA; cdr3_aa: CASSGAHNEQFF; cdr3_nt: TGTGCCAGCTCAGGGGCTCACAATGAGCAGTTCTTC
v_call: TRBV7-3; j_call: TRBJ1-1; d_call: NA; clone_size: NA; cdr3_aa: CASSLWSNTEAFF; cdr3_nt: TGTGCCAGCAGCTTATGGTCAAACACTGAAGCTTTCTTT
v_call: TRBV7-8; j_call: TRBJ2-3; d_call: TRBD1; clone_size: once; cdr3_aa: CASSPRDRGQADTQYF; cdr3_nt: TGTGCCAGCAGCCCCCGGGACAGGGGGCAGGCAGATACGCAGTATTTT
v_call: TRBV18; j_call: TRBJ2-2; d_call: TRBD1; clone_size: NA; cdr3_aa: CASSPGTGGFGELFF; cdr3_nt: TGTGCCAGCTCACCAGGGACAGGGGGCTTCGGGGAGCTGTTTTTT
v_call: TRBV3-1/TRBV3-2; j_call: TRBJ2-5; d_call: NA; clone_size: NA; cdr3_aa: CASSQERTTGETQYF; cdr3_nt: TGTGCCAGCAGCCAAGAGAGGACTACAGGGGAGACCCAGTACTTC
v_call: TRBV3-1/TRBV3-2; j_call: TRBJ1-2; d_call: NA; clone_size: NA; cdr3_aa: CASSQGAGARRGYTF; cdr3_nt: TGTGCCAGCAGCCAAGGAGCAGGGGCCCGGCGAGGCTACACCTTC
v_call: TRBV6-4; j_call: TRBJ1-2; d_call: NA; clone_size: NA; cdr3_aa: CASRGGYGYTF; cdr3_nt: TGTGCCAGCAGGGGAGGATATGGCTACACCTTC
v_call: TRBV4-2; j_call: TRBJ1-4; d_call: NA; clone_size: NA; cdr3_aa: CASSQGQGGREKLFF; cdr3_nt: TGTGCCAGCAGCCAAGGGCAGGGAGGTAGGGAAAAACTGTTTTTT
v_call: TRBV6-6; j_call: TRBJ2-7; d_call: NA; clone_size: once; cdr3_aa: CASRITTGHYEQYF; cdr3_nt: TGTGCCAGCAGAATAACGACAGGACACTACGAGCAGTACTTC
v_call: TRBV5-4; j_call: TRBJ2-3; d_call: TRBD2; clone_size: NA; cdr3_aa: CASSLAGIAGVRELTDTQYF; cdr3_nt: TGTGCCAGCAGCTTGGCCGGAATAGCGGGAGTGAGGGAGTTGACAGATACGCAGTATTTT
v_call: TRBV4-1; j_call: TRBJ2-7; d_call: TRBD2; clone_size: NA; cdr3_aa: CASSLRGLAGGQAYEQYF; cdr3_nt: TGCGCCAGCAGCTTGCGGGGACTAGCGGGGGGCCAGGCCTACGAGCAGTACTTC
v_call: TRBV3-1/TRBV3-2; j_call: TRBJ1-5; d_call: NA; clone_size: NA; cdr3_aa: CASSQGPSNQPQHF; cdr3_nt: TGTGCCAGCAGCCAAGGGCCTAGCAATCAGCCCCAGCATTTT
v_call: TRBV5-1; j_call: TRBJ2-1; d_call: NA; clone_size: NA; cdr3_aa: CASSLALIGSYNEQFF; cdr3_nt: TGCGCCAGCAGCTTGGCTTTAATAGGTTCGTACAATGAGCAGTTCTTC
v_call: TRBV18; j_call: TRBJ2-2; d_call: TRBD1; clone_size: NA; cdr3_aa: CASSTGTASTGELFF; cdr3_nt: TGTGCCAGCTCAACCGGGACAGCCAGCACCGGGGAGCTGTTTTTT